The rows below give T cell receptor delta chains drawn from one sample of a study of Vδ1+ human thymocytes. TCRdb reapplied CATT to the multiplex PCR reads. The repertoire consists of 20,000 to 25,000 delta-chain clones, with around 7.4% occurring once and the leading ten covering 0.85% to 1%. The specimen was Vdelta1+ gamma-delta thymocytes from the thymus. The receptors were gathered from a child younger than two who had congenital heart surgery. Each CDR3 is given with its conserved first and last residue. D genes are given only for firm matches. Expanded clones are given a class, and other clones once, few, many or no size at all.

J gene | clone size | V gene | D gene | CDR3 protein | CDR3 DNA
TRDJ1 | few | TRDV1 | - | CALGDFLGGEGYTDKLIF | TGTGCTCTTGGGGACTTCCTCGGGGGCGAAGGGTACACCGATAAACTCATCTTT
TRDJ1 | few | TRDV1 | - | CALGDLFRTPGEDTDKLIF | TGTGCTCTTGGGGACCTCTTCCGAACTCCGGGGGAGGACACCGATAAACTCATCTTT
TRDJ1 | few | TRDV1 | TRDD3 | CALGELRLGTALGDGHYTDKLIF | TGTGCTCTTGGGGAACTCCGACTCGGTACAGCGTTGGGGGATGGTCACTACACCGATAAACTCATCTTT
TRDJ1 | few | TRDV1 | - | CALGGLGSKETDKLIF | TGTGCTCTTGGAGGTCTGGGGTCTAAGGAGACCGATAAACTCATCTTT
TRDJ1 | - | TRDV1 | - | CALGESPSYKLGGPYTDKLIF | TGTGCTCTTGGGGAAAGCCCCTCCTACAAATTGGGGGGACCCTACACCGATAAACTCATCTTT
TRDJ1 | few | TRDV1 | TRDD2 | CALGSIFLLRRGGVTYTDKLIF | TGTGCTCTTGGGTCCATCTTCCTACTGAGGAGAGGTGGGGTCACGTACACCGATAAACTCATCTTT
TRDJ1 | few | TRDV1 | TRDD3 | CALGEDFPDWGIGKLIF | TGTGCTCTTGGGGAGGACTTCCCCGACTGGGGGATAGGGAAACTCATCTTT
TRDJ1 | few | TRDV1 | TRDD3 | CALGESSLLLGDDKLIF | TGTGCTCTTGGGGAATCGTCCCTCCTACTGGGGGATGATAAACTCATCTTT
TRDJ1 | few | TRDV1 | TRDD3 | CALGELGTLGDSYTDKLIF | TGTGCTCTTGGGGAACTAGGTACCCTGGGGGATTCGTACACCGATAAACTCATCTTT
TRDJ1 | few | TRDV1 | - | CALGDNNRDDPKLIF | TGTGCTCTTGGGGATAATAACAGGGATGACCCCAAACTCATCTTT
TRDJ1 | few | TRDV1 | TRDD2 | CAITGLPTQTNRSTDKLIF | TGTGCCATAACGGGTCTTCCTACACAAACGAATAGGTCCACCGATAAACTCATCTTT
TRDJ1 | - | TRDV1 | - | CALGEAHYTDKLIF | TGTGCTCTTGGGGAAGCCCACTACACCGATAAACTCATCTTT
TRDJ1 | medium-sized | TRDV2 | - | CACDGEPYTDKLIF | TGTGCCTGTGACGGGGAACCATACACCGATAAACTCATCTTT
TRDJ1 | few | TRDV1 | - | CALGPPPPRNVSQSGDTDKLIF | TGTGCTCTTGGGCCCCCTCCGCCTCGCAATGTGTCCCAGAGCGGGGACACCGATAAACTCATCTTT
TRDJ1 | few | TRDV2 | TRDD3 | CACDTVPPRPGIPPYTDKLIF | TGTGCCTGTGACACCGTCCCACCTCGGCCGGGGATACCCCCGTACACCGATAAACTCATCTTT
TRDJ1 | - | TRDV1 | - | CALGPRRGAYTDKLIF | TGTGCTCTTGGTCCCCGTCGTGGGGCGTACACCGATAAACTCATCTTT
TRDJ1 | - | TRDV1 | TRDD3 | CALGVTLVLGDHRGTNKLIF | TGTGCTCTTGGGGTTACACTTGTACTGGGGGATCACCGGGGAACCAATAAACTCATCTTT
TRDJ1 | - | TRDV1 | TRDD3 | CALALNSYGGYILEYKLIF | TGTGCTCTTGCCCTAAACTCCTACGGGGGATATATTCTAGAATATAAACTCATCTTT
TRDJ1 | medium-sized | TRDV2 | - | CACEGGGDKLIF | TGTGCCTGTGAAGGTGGAGGTGATAAACTCATCTTT
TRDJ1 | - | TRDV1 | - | CALGYPSSQLLGADKLIF | TGTGCTCTTGGGTATCCTTCCTCCCAACTGCTGGGGGCCGATAAACTCATCTTT
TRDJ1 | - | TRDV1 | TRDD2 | CALAPPSFLTLGTDLYTDKLIF | TGTGCTCTCGCTCCCCCCTCCTTCCTAACGTTGGGGACGGACTTGTACACCGATAAACTCATCTTT
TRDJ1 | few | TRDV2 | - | CACDTSPTDKLIF | TGTGCCTGTGACACTTCTCCGACCGATAAACTCATCTTT
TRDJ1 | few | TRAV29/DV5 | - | CSVLLCSKRGSYSYRLGDTPIKLIF | -
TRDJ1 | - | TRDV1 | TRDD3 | CALGELLVLPLLGDTDTDKLIF | TGTGCTCTTGGGGAACTATTGGTCCTCCCGCTACTGGGGGATACGGACACCGATAAACTCATCTTT
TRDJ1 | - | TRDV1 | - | CALGGPLESLYTDKLIF | TGTGCCCTTGGGGGCCCCCTAGAATCTCTTTACACCGATAAACTCATCTTT
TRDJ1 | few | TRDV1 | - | CALGEQYVLLGSYTDKLIF | TGTGCTCTTGGGGAACAATACGTCCTTTTAGGCTCCTACACCGATAAACTCATCTTT
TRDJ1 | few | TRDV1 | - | CALGERPGGHALYYTDKLIF | TGTGCTCTTGGGGAACGCCCAGGGGGCCACGCACTCTATTACACCGATAAACTCATCTTT
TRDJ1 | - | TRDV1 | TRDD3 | CALGHPSLGDTHYTDKLIF | TGTGCTCTTGGGCATCCTTCCCTGGGGGATACGCACTACACCGATAAACTCATCTTT
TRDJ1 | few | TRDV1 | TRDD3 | CALGEPGDTGWYTDKLTF | TGTGCTCTTGGGGAACCGGGGGATACGGGATGGTACACCGATAAACTCACCTTT
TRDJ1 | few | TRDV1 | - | CALGEPQFPAYTDKLIF | TGTGCTCTTGGGGAACCCCAATTTCCTGCGTACACCGATAAACTCATCTTT
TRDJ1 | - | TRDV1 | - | CALGEPSRGDKLIF | TGTGCTCTTGGGGAACCCTCAAGGGGCGATAAACTCATCTTT
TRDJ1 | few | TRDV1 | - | CALGDRRGGTDKLIF | TGTGCTCTTGGGGACCGCCGGGGCGGCACCGATAAACTCATCTTT
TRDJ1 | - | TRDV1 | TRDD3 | CALGEPLTFLTGDPKYTDKLIF | TGTGCTCTTGGGGAACCGCTCACTTTTCTCACTGGGGACCCCAAATACACCGATAAACTCATCTTT
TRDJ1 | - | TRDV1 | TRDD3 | CALGESSSTKVLGDTGADKLIF | TGTGCTCTTGGGGAATCCTCGTCTACCAAAGTACTGGGGGATACGGGCGCCGATAAACTCATCTTT
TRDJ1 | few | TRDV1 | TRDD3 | CALGEITLGTHTDKLIF | TGTGCTCTTGGGGAAATAACACTGGGGACACACACCGATAAACTCATCTTT
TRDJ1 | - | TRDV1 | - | CALGEFNPTRVGGTGKLIF | TGTGCTCTTGGGGAATTTAACCCTACGAGGGTAGGGGGGACCGGTAAACTCATCTTT
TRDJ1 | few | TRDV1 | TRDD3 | CALGLPTWGIPLYTDKLIF | TGTGCTCTTGGTCTGCCTACCTGGGGGATCCCGCTGTACACCGATAAACTCATCTTT
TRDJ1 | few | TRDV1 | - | CALGELHLDWPIHPTTDKLIF | TGTGCTCTTGGGGAACTACACCTAGATTGGCCAATCCACCCTACCACCGATAAACTCATCTTT
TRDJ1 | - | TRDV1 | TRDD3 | CALGGLRRGINGLIF | TGTGCTCTTGGGGGCCTCCGGAGGGGGATTAATGGACTCATCTTT
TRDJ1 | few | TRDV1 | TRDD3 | CALGELSARAAWGIRPDKLIF | TGTGCTCTTGGGGAACTTAGTGCCAGAGCCGCCTGGGGGATACGCCCCGATAAACTCATCTTT
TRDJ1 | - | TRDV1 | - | CALGELRWGTDKLIF | TGTGCTCTTGGGGAACTGAGGTGGGGCACCGATAAACTCATCTTT
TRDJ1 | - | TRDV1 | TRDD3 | CALGEQWAPLGGFTDKLIF | TGTGCTCTTGGGGAACAGTGGGCCCCACTGGGGGGATTCACCGATAAACTCATCTTT
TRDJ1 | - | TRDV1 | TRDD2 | CALGELTSYGSAKYTDKLIF | TGTGCTCTTGGGGAACTAACTTCCTACGGATCGGCTAAGTACACCGATAAACTCATCTTT
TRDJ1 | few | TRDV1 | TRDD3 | CALGDHGGPRGDKLIF | TGTGCTCTTGGGGACCATGGGGGACCTAGAGGCGATAAACTCATCTTT
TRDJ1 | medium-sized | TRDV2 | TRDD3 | CACDTPYWGMTDKLIF | TGTGCCTGTGACACCCCGTACTGGGGGATGACTGATAAACTCATCTTT
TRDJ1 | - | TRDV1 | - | CALGPPKPVPPDPGKLIF | TGTGCTCTTGGGCCACCAAAACCGGTACCGCCAGATCCGGGTAAACTCATCTTT
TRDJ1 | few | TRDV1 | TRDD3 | CALGELKNLFPSTGGSYTDKLIF | TGTGCTCTTGGGGAACTAAAAAACCTATTCCCAAGTACTGGGGGGTCGTACACCGATAAACTCATCTTT
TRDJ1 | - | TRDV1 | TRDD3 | CALGGQISGRTGGYGTDKLIF | TGTGCTCTTGGGGGACAAATTTCGGGGCGTACTGGGGGATACGGCACCGATAAACTCATCTTT
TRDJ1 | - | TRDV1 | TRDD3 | CALGEPTNRKKYWGIVPLLYDKPIF | TGTGCTCTTGGGGAACCCACCAACCGTAAAAAGTACTGGGGGATCGTACCCCTTCTTTACGATAAACCCATCTTT
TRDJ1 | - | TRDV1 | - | CALGELWDKLIF | TGTGCTCTTGGGGAACTATGGGATAAACTCATCTTT
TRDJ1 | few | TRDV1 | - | CALGELDSRRSTDKLIF | TGTGCTCTTGGGGAACTTGACTCTAGGAGATCAACCGATAAACTCATCTTT
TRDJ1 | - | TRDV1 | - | CALGRRCNGVGTDKLIF | TGTGCTCTTGGAAGAAGGTGCAACGGGGTAGGAACCGATAAACTCATCTTT
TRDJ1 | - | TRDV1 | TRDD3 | CALILTQPYWGTAGYTDKLIF | TGTGCTCTCATTTTAACCCAACCCTACTGGGGGACCGCCGGGTACACCGATAAACTCATCTTT
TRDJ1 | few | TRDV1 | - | CALGELGCPSSRLGAYTDKLIF | TGTGCTCTTGGGGAACTAGGATGTCCTTCATCCCGATTGGGGGCTTACACCGATAAACTCATCTTT